These T cell receptor beta chains were read from a single sample in a study of CD8+ T cells in alopecia areata. Clones were sequenced by immunoSEQ multiplex PCR, and TCRdb holds only the in-frame ones, with some missing. This table has around 140,000 clones, 45% to 60% appearing once. This sample comprised CD4+ T cells sorted from blood, obtained at week 0. The receptors were sampled from a human donor with alopecia areata. The CDR3 runs from the conserved cysteine through the conserved F or W. The D gene is left open where the match is weak. Some rows have no size entry. The others give once, few or many, or a class for an expanded clone.

d_gene: TRBD1; len: 14; j_gene: TRBJ2-1; abundance: many; v_gene: TRBV5-1; CDR3aa: CASRLQGVYNEQFF; CDR3nt: TGCGCCAGCAGATTACAGGGGGTCTACAATGAGCAGTTCTTC
d_gene: -; len: 15; j_gene: TRBJ1-5; abundance: -; v_gene: TRBV30; CDR3aa: CAWSVGGAGVQPQHF; CDR3nt: TGTGCCTGGAGTGTAGGTGGGGCAGGGGTTCAGCCCCAGCATTTT
d_gene: TRBD2; len: 15; j_gene: TRBJ2-5; abundance: -; v_gene: TRBV11-2; CDR3aa: CASSLLQLAGETQYF; CDR3nt: TGTGCCAGCAGCTTATTACAGCTAGCGGGAGAGACCCAGTACTTC
d_gene: TRBD2; len: 15; j_gene: TRBJ2-3; abundance: many; v_gene: TRBV10-3; CDR3aa: CAISDSGTGTDTQYF; CDR3nt: TGTGCCATCAGTGATAGCGGGACGGGCACAGATACGCAGTATTTT
d_gene: TRBD2; len: 12; j_gene: TRBJ2-1; abundance: -; v_gene: TRBV14; CDR3aa: CASSQSGTASFF; CDR3nt: TGTGCCAGCAGCCAGAGCGGGACTGCCTCCTTCTTC
d_gene: TRBD2; len: 14; j_gene: TRBJ2-3; abundance: -; v_gene: TRBV5-1; CDR3aa: CASGTSGRTDTQYF; CDR3nt: TGCGCCAGCGGGACTAGCGGGAGAACAGATACGCAGTATTTT
d_gene: -; len: 12; j_gene: TRBJ2-3; abundance: -; v_gene: TRBV29-1; CDR3aa: CSVTPITDTQYF; CDR3nt: TGCAGCGTCACACCTATTACAGATACGCAGTATTTT
d_gene: -; len: 13; j_gene: TRBJ1-1; abundance: -; v_gene: TRBV23-1; CDR3aa: CATKVWKNTEAFF; CDR3nt: TGCGCCACCAAAGTTTGGAAGAACACTGAAGCTTTCTTT
d_gene: -; len: 14; j_gene: TRBJ1-5; abundance: -; v_gene: TRBV28; CDR3aa: CASSPLPGNQPQHF; CDR3nt: TGTGCCAGCAGTCCCTTGCCTGGCAATCAGCCCCAGCATTTT
d_gene: TRBD2; len: 17; j_gene: TRBJ2-3; abundance: -; v_gene: TRBV5-1; CDR3aa: CASSLVGSGSGEDTQYF; CDR3nt: TGCGCCAGCAGCTTGGTCGGTAGCGGGAGTGGGGAAGATACGCAGTATTTT
d_gene: -; len: 13; j_gene: TRBJ1-1; abundance: few; v_gene: TRBV14; CDR3aa: CASSQTGGTEAFF; CDR3nt: TGTGCCAGCAGTCAGACGGGGGGAACTGAAGCTTTCTTT
d_gene: -; len: 12; j_gene: TRBJ2-7; abundance: -; v_gene: TRBV9; CDR3aa: CASSRGGSEQYF; CDR3nt: TGTGCCAGCAGCCGAGGAGGATCGGAGCAGTACTTC
d_gene: -; len: 15; j_gene: TRBJ1-2; abundance: -; v_gene: TRBV5-1; CDR3aa: CASSLGQLPNYGYTF; CDR3nt: TGCGCCAGCAGCTTGGGACAGCTCCCTAACTATGGCTACACCTTC
d_gene: -; len: 11; j_gene: TRBJ2-5; abundance: -; v_gene: TRBV29-1; CDR3aa: CSVNWVETQYF; CDR3nt: TGCAGCGTTAATTGGGTAGAGACCCAGTACTTC
d_gene: TRBD2; len: 15; j_gene: TRBJ2-5; abundance: -; v_gene: TRBV5-4; CDR3aa: CASSLELAVQETQYF; CDR3nt: TGTGCCAGCAGCTTGGAACTAGCGGTTCAAGAGACCCAGTACTTC
d_gene: -; len: 14; j_gene: TRBJ2-3; abundance: -; v_gene: TRBV5-1; CDR3aa: CASSLDQGPDTQYF; CDR3nt: TGCGCCAGCAGCTTGGATCAGGGACCAGATACGCAGTATTTT
d_gene: -; len: 15; j_gene: TRBJ2-5; abundance: -; v_gene: TRBV7-9; CDR3aa: CASTRGQGLQETQYF; CDR3nt: TGTGCCAGCACCCGGGGCCAGGGACTCCAAGAGACCCAGTACTTC
d_gene: TRBD1; len: 13; j_gene: TRBJ2-1; abundance: -; v_gene: TRBV7-6; CDR3aa: CASSIDRDNEQFF; CDR3nt: TGTGCCAGCAGCATAGACAGGGATAATGAGCAGTTCTTC
d_gene: -; len: 14; j_gene: TRBJ1-2; abundance: few; v_gene: TRBV6-5; CDR3aa: CASSRGQSTYGYTF; CDR3nt: TGTGCCAGCAGCCGCGGACAGTCTACCTATGGCTACACCTTC
d_gene: -; len: 11; j_gene: TRBJ2-1; abundance: -; v_gene: TRBV18; CDR3aa: CASSRVNEQFF; CDR3nt: TGTGCCAGCTCACGGGTCAATGAGCAGTTCTTC
d_gene: TRBD2; len: 15; j_gene: TRBJ2-7; abundance: few; v_gene: TRBV7-2; CDR3aa: CASSPRTSGNGEQYF; CDR3nt: TGTGCCAGCAGCCCCCGGACTAGCGGGAACGGGGAGCAGTACTTC
d_gene: TRBD2; len: 18; j_gene: TRBJ2-5; abundance: few; v_gene: TRBV30; CDR3aa: CACLPPGTSGIRGETQYF; CDR3nt: TGTGCCTGCCTTCCCCCCGGGACTAGCGGGATAAGAGGAGAGACCCAGTACTTC
d_gene: TRBD1; len: 14; j_gene: TRBJ1-1; abundance: few; v_gene: TRBV6-5; CDR3aa: CASNRQGTNTEAFF; CDR3nt: TGTGCCAGCAACCGACAGGGCACGAACACTGAAGCTTTCTTT
d_gene: -; len: 15; j_gene: TRBJ2-3; abundance: -; v_gene: TRBV29-1; CDR3aa: CSVEVKGHNTDTQYF; CDR3nt: TGCAGCGTTGAAGTGAAGGGACACAACACAGATACGCAGTATTTT
d_gene: TRBD2; len: 15; j_gene: TRBJ2-7; abundance: -; v_gene: TRBV5-1; CDR3aa: CASSLNGRAPDEQYF; CDR3nt: TGCGCCAGCAGCTTGAATGGGAGGGCCCCGGACGAGCAGTACTTC
d_gene: -; len: 14; j_gene: TRBJ1-5; abundance: -; v_gene: TRBV28; CDR3aa: CASTLWTSEQPQHF; CDR3nt: TGTGCCAGCACCCTATGGACATCCGAACAGCCCCAGCATTTT
d_gene: TRBD2; len: 14; j_gene: TRBJ2-3; abundance: -; v_gene: TRBV7-2; CDR3aa: CASKGGRSGDTQYF; CDR3nt: TGTGCCAGCAAGGGCGGGAGATCAGGAGATACGCAGTATTTT
d_gene: -; len: 16; j_gene: TRBJ2-3; abundance: -; v_gene: TRBV30; CDR3aa: CAWSVRGSLGTDTQYF; CDR3nt: TGTGCCTGGAGTGTACGGGGTAGCTTAGGCACAGATACGCAGTATTTT
d_gene: -; len: 15; j_gene: TRBJ2-5; abundance: once; v_gene: TRBV21-1; CDR3aa: CASKNRGRAQETQYF; CDR3nt: TGTGCCAGCAAAAACAGGGGACGGGCACAAGAGACCCAGTACTTC
d_gene: -; len: 12; j_gene: TRBJ2-5; abundance: -; v_gene: TRBV10-3; CDR3aa: CAISGSRETQYF; CDR3nt: TGTGCCATCAGCGGGAGCCGGGAGACCCAGTACTTC
d_gene: -; len: 13; j_gene: TRBJ2-1; abundance: few; v_gene: TRBV2; CDR3aa: CASSEGRAGEQFF; CDR3nt: TGTGCCAGCAGTGAAGGGAGGGCCGGTGAGCAGTTCTTC
d_gene: TRBD1; len: 18; j_gene: TRBJ2-5; abundance: few; v_gene: TRBV27; CDR3aa: CASSLPDRGQVVQETQYF; CDR3nt: TGTGCCAGCAGTTTACCTGACAGGGGGCAGGTGGTACAAGAGACCCAGTACTTC
d_gene: TRBD2; len: 18; j_gene: TRBJ2-3; abundance: -; v_gene: TRBV4-2; CDR3aa: CASSPRPGLAGVGDTQYF; CDR3nt: TGTGCCAGCAGCCCCCGCCCGGGACTAGCGGGAGTCGGAGATACGCAGTATTTT
d_gene: TRBD2; len: 13; j_gene: TRBJ2-1; abundance: few; v_gene: TRBV30; CDR3aa: CAWSVSSGSRQFF; CDR3nt: TGTGCCTGGAGTGTTAGTAGCGGGAGCAGGCAGTTCTTC
d_gene: -; len: 16; j_gene: TRBJ2-6; abundance: -; v_gene: TRBV30; CDR3aa: CAWRVGGSSGANVLTF; CDR3nt: TGTGCCTGGAGAGTTGGCGGAAGCTCTGGGGCCAACGTCCTGACTTTC
d_gene: -; len: 13; j_gene: TRBJ2-7; abundance: few; v_gene: TRBV30; CDR3aa: CAWSASLSYEQYF; CDR3nt: TGTGCCTGGAGTGCCTCACTCTCCTACGAGCAGTACTTC
d_gene: -; len: 15; j_gene: TRBJ1-5; abundance: -; v_gene: TRBV13; CDR3aa: CASSLGGESNQPQHF; CDR3nt: TGTGCCAGCAGCTTAGGAGGGGAGAGCAATCAGCCCCAGCATTTT
d_gene: -; len: 15; j_gene: TRBJ2-1; abundance: few; v_gene: TRBV7-8; CDR3aa: CASSNSGLAGSEQFF; CDR3nt: TGTGCCAGCAGCAACTCGGGGCTAGCCGGCAGTGAGCAGTTCTTC
d_gene: -; len: 13; j_gene: TRBJ2-5; abundance: -; v_gene: TRBV15; CDR3aa: CATSRGLTATQYF; CDR3nt: TGTGCCACCAGCAGAGGCCTTACGGCGACCCAGTACTTC
d_gene: -; len: 14; j_gene: TRBJ2-3; abundance: few; v_gene: TRBV5-1; CDR3aa: CASSFPSNPDTQYF; CDR3nt: TGCGCCAGCAGCTTCCCTAGTAACCCAGATACGCAGTATTTT
d_gene: -; len: 11; j_gene: TRBJ2-7; abundance: -; v_gene: TRBV6-6; CDR3aa: CASSYRDEQYF; CDR3nt: TGTGCCAGCAGTTACCGGGACGAGCAGTACTTC
d_gene: TRBD2; len: 17; j_gene: TRBJ2-6; abundance: few; v_gene: TRBV23-1; CDR3aa: CASSRGGQYSGANVLTF; CDR3nt: TGCGCCAGCAGTCGCGGGGGTCAATACTCTGGGGCCAACGTCCTGACTTTC
d_gene: TRBD2; len: 15; j_gene: TRBJ2-3; abundance: -; v_gene: TRBV10-3; CDR3aa: CAISPGLAGGDTQYF; CDR3nt: TGTGCCATCAGTCCGGGACTAGCGGGAGGGGATACGCAGTATTTT
d_gene: TRBD2; len: 15; j_gene: TRBJ2-7; abundance: -; v_gene: TRBV6-1; CDR3aa: CASSALGGSIDEQYF; CDR3nt: TGTGCCAGCAGTGCTCTGGGCGGGAGTATCGACGAGCAGTACTTC
d_gene: -; len: 13; j_gene: TRBJ1-1; abundance: -; v_gene: TRBV29-1; CDR3aa: CSVVRPMNTEAFF; CDR3nt: TGCAGCGTTGTGAGACCTATGAACACTGAAGCTTTCTTT
d_gene: TRBD1; len: 15; j_gene: TRBJ2-7; abundance: few; v_gene: TRBV7-2; CDR3aa: CASSLVPGGGYEQYF; CDR3nt: TGTGCCAGCAGCTTAGTTCCAGGGGGCGGGTACGAGCAGTACTTC
d_gene: -; len: 13; j_gene: TRBJ2-1; abundance: few; v_gene: TRBV29-1; CDR3aa: CSVAVAIYNEQFF; CDR3nt: TGCAGCGTTGCGGTCGCCATATACAATGAGCAGTTCTTC
d_gene: -; len: 14; j_gene: TRBJ2-6; abundance: once; v_gene: TRBV18; CDR3aa: CASSPLSGANVLTF; CDR3nt: TGTGCCAGCTCACCGCTCTCTGGGGCCAACGTCCTGACTTTC
d_gene: -; len: 11; j_gene: TRBJ1-5; abundance: once; v_gene: TRBV20-1; CDR3aa: CSAMAGQPQHF; CDR3nt: TGCAGTGCTATGGCAGGCCAGCCCCAGCATTTT
d_gene: -; len: 13; j_gene: TRBJ2-7; abundance: -; v_gene: TRBV29-1; CDR3aa: CSVEWLPLGEQYF; CDR3nt: TGCAGCGTTGAATGGCTGCCGTTAGGGGAGCAGTACTTC
d_gene: TRBD1; len: 13; j_gene: TRBJ2-7; abundance: few; v_gene: TRBV6-5; CDR3aa: CASRLRQGVEQYF; CDR3nt: TGTGCCAGCAGACTCCGACAGGGCGTAGAGCAGTACTTC
d_gene: TRBD1; len: 15; j_gene: TRBJ2-5; abundance: -; v_gene: TRBV29-1; CDR3aa: CSVAGLQGWRETQYF; CDR3nt: TGCAGCGTCGCCGGTTTACAGGGGTGGAGAGAGACCCAGTACTTC
d_gene: -; len: 20; j_gene: TRBJ2-6; abundance: many; v_gene: TRBV7-2; CDR3aa: CASSLARSRALGGGANVLTF; CDR3nt: TGTGCCAGCAGCTTAGCGCGCAGCAGGGCCCTTGGAGGGGGGGCCAACGTCCTGACTTTC